The clone carrying this TCR beta chain was picked up many times. Amplification yielded TCR beta CDR3 regions, with RNA transcripts as the source. The HTBI primer set drove a first-round RT-PCR of the TCR CDR3. TCRdb analysed the multiplex PCR reads with MiXCR anew, one entry per CDR3 protein. This table holds roughly 550,000 distinct CDR3 sequences, 15% to 20% found once. These data come from a study of T cells in Graves' hyperthyroidism and ophthalmopathy. The authors obtained PBMCs from roughly 10 ml of fresh peripheral blood. J gave up 4 bases and V 11 bases, and 9 bases lay outside the gene matches. Germline V lookup: CDR1 MDHEN, CDR2 SYDVKM. The CDR3 is 14 amino acids.

The receptor's source is a woman in her 30s with Graves' ophthalmopathy. Sample: blood. The chain links TRBV28 to TRBJ2-2; 8 bases match TRBD2. CDR3 nucleotides: TGTGCCGTGAGCGGGAGCCGTGTCACCGGGGAGCTGTTTTTT. Amino acid sequence: CAVSGSRVTGELFF.